The T cell receptor beta chain described here comes from a study of CD8+ T cells in alopecia areata. Extraction and reverse transcription of RNA yielded cDNA as the sequencing template. Some clones are missing from TCRdb's copy, which holds only in-frame ones; the method was immunoSEQ multiplex PCR. The sample lists roughly 180,000 clones, 63% occurring once. General observations from the study: Researchers reported that TCR sharing among patients proved less clear than in mice, possibly HLA-linked. Affected lesional scalp, above all in alopecia totalis/universalis, was more clonal than normal scalp.

The V and J ends lost 7 bases and 5 bases, in that order; junction bases with no gene match: 8. The CDR3 loop spans 12 amino acids. Germline values: CDR1 SQVTM, CDR2 ANQGSEA. As regards this clone: Antigen unknown.

This sequence originates from a human donor with alopecia areata. Here the sequenced sample was CD4+ T cells sorted from blood, taken at week 0. V is TRBV29-1 and J is TRBJ2-7; 7 positions match TRBD1. CDR3 amino acids: CSALTGLDEQYF. The DNA of the CDR3 is TGCAGCGCCTTGACAGGGTTGGACGAGCAGTACTTC.